This T cell receptor (beta chain) comes out of a study of OX40 agonist ivuxolimab in advanced cancers. V lost 2 bases and J 7 bases, leaving 10 bases between the germline ends. The CDR3 contains 13 residues. The germline V gene has CDR1 SGHRS and CDR2 YFSETQ. There are a few counts of this clone. Using immunoSEQ multiplex PCR, the repertoire was profiled, and TCRdb retains in-frame clones only, with some absent. The sample records about 83,000 clones, about nine tenths being singletons. Sequenced here: CD4+ or CD8+ T cells sorted from blood, sampled in a trial of the OX40 agonist ivuxolimab. The TCR originated in an adult with an advanced solid tumor such as melanoma, head and neck, liver or kidney cancer. The rearrangement uses TRBV5-1 and TRBJ1-5; D might be TRBD1 (6 bases). CDR3 in DNA: TGCGCCAGCAGCTTAGAGGGGGAACAGCCCCAGCATTTT. Translating gives CASSLEGEQPQHF.